The 9 T cell receptor beta chains listed next were all sequenced from one sample in a study of CD8 T cells in Susac syndrome (dated by TCRdb to between 2018 and 2020). Library preparation was by the immunoSEQ multiplex PCR assay. RNA was extracted with the RNeasy kit and roughly 0.5 to 1 ug was reverse transcribed using random hexamers. The public reads were quality trimmed at Q25 with fastp and then assembled into clones with MiXCR by TCRdb, keeping productive beta chains. Duplicate CDR3 protein sequences are folded into a single record with the most common DNA and genes. Present in this sample are around 100,000 distinct CDR3 sequences, around 95% of which were seen just once. The top ten constitute 0.3% of the sample. Sequences were obtained from CD8+ T cells from PBMCs. The receptors here all came from a human donor with Susac syndrome.

V usage is TRBV20-1 and J usage is TRBJ1-1; D might be TRBD1 (5 bases). The CDR3 has 14 amino acids. Germline values: CDR1 DFQATT, CDR2 SNEGSKA (reference sequence). V lost 6 bases and J 1 base, leaving 15 bases between the germline ends. CDR3 coding DNA: TGCAGTGCAAGGGGTCTACGGGAGAACACTGAAGCTTTCTTT. Encoded protein: CSARGLRENTEAFF.

This chain links TRBV15 with TRBJ1-6; D not resolved. CDR1 and CDR2 from the germline V gene are LNHNV and YYDKDF (reference sequence). V lost 4 bases to trimming and J lost 6 bases, with 10 bases between them. This CDR3 has 14 amino acids. The DNA for the CDR3 is TGTGCCACCAGCATAAGACGTGCTAATTCACCCCTCCACTTT. Protein sequence: CATSIRRANSPLHF.

The chain combines TRBV2 with TRBJ1-5; D call uncertain. The CDR3 runs 15 residues. Looked up from germline, CDR1 is SNHLY and CDR2 is FYNNEI. Trimming removed 0 bases at V and 7 bases at J, with 13 bases between. The CDR3: CASSEAWAQGQPQHF. The CDR3, as DNA: TGTGCCAGCAGTGAAGCGTGGGCCCAAGGGCAGCCCCAGCATTTT.

The rearrangement joins TRBV27 to TRBJ1-2; 9 bases fit TRBD1. In germline, CDR1 is MNHEY, CDR2 SMNVEV (reference sequence). This CDR3 spans 12 amino acids. Trimming at V came to 6 bases and at J to 7 bases, leaving 3 bases not matched to a gene. The CDR3 DNA is TGTGCCAGCAGGAAGACAGGGGGTGGCTACACCTTC. Its protein product is CASRKTGGGYTF.

The chain combines TRBV11-2 with TRBJ2-5; a possible D gene is TRBD2 (7 bases). Per germline, CDR1 SGHAT and CDR2 FQNNGV. This CDR3 has 15 residues. Trimming cost V 2 bases and J 7 bases, with 17 bases left between them. The CDR3 coding sequence is TGTGCCAGCAGCTTACCGACCGGGGGGCGGGTGACCCAGTACTTC. It encodes CASSLPTGGRVTQYF.

The rearrangement joins TRBV24-1 to TRBJ2-1; possibly TRBD1 for D (5 bases). The germline V gene has CDR1 KGHDR and CDR2 SFDVKD. Trimming shortened V by 4 bases and J by 6 bases, and 15 bases separated the two germline ends. The CDR3 extends over 15 amino acids. The CDR3 DNA reads as TGTGCCACCAGTGACCACATCAGGGCATCCAATGAGCAGTTCTTC. Translation: CATSDHIRASNEQFF.

On this clonotype: Likely a read error: the CDR3 ends without its conserved phenylalanine or tryptophan. The V and J genes are TRBV29-1 and TRBJ2-3; D is undetermined. Germline lookup yields CDR1 SQVTM and CDR2 ANQGSEA. Trimming stripped 1 base from V and 3 bases from J, with 8 bases between. The length of the CDR3 is 13 residues. The CDR3 DNA is TGCAGCGTTGAAGGAGTTCTAACAGATACGCAGTATCTT. The encoded protein is CSVEGVLTDTQYL.

This clonotype was counted once. The rearrangement joins TRBV7-2 to TRBJ1-3; no clear D. This CDR3 comprises 12 residues. Per germline, CDR1 SGHTA and CDR2 FQGNSA. V lost 0 bases, J lost 3 bases, and 0 bases lay in between. CDR3 sequence reads: CASSLAGNTIYF. The CDR3, as DNA: TGTGCCAGCAGCTTAGCTGGAAACACCATATATTTT.

This clonotype was observed a single time. The chain combines TRBV20-1 with TRBJ2-1, with TRBD2 as a possible D gene (6 bases). CDR1 and CDR2 (germline): DFQATT, SNEGSKA (reference sequence). This CDR3 is built from 11 residues. V lost 6 bases and J 9 bases, leaving 12 bases between the germline ends. CDR3 DNA: TGCAGTGCCCAACGGCGGGGTGAGCAGTTCTTC. Amino acid sequence: CSAQRRGEQFF.